A selection of T cell receptor beta chains follows, all from one sample in a study of T cell repertoires in cytomegalovirus infection. TCRdb re-called the reads through MiXCR, storing one row per CDR3 protein. Among nearly 700,000 distinct CDR3 sequences listed, around 32% were seen once. Their cognate antigens are unknown. The material sequenced was cultured PBMCs, taken from culture after CMV antigen stimulation. These receptors originate from a human donor in good health (CMV status not recorded). Some clones in this sample may be carry-over from other donors' samples. CDR3s include the opening cysteine and the closing phenylalanine or tryptophan. D genes are given only for firm matches. Some rows have no size entry. The others give once, few or many, or a class for an expanded clone.

j_call cdr3_length v_call clone_size d_call cdr3_aa cdr3_nt
TRBJ1-6 14 TRBV11-2 many NA CASSLGAFNSPLHF TGTGCCAGCAGCTTAGGAGCATTTAATTCACCCCTCCACTTT
TRBJ2-1 11 TRBV10-3 once NA CAISENGEQFF TGTGCCATCAGTGAGAACGGTGAGCAGTTCTTC
TRBJ1-6 14 TRBV11-2 NA NA CASSLVAVGSPLHF TGTGCCAGCAGCTTAGTTGCAGTAGGATCACCCCTCCACTTT
TRBJ1-1 15 TRBV11-2 few NA CASRPRQPYSTEAFF TGTGCCAGCAGGCCCCGACAGCCTTATTCCACTGAAGCTTTCTTT
TRBJ1-4 12 TRBV19 once NA CASRRRSEKLFF TGTGCCAGTAGACGGCGCAGCGAAAAACTGTTTTTT
TRBJ2-1 14 TRBV20-1 NA NA CSAMRTGRGNEQFF TGCAGTGCTATGAGGACAGGGAGGGGCAATGAGCAGTTCTTC
TRBJ2-1 15 TRBV27 NA NA CASTVGGTTFREQFF TGTGCCAGCACCGTAGGGGGGACTACCTTCCGTGAGCAGTTCTTC
TRBJ2-7 13 TRBV6-1 few TRBD1 CASSSTGVVEQYF TGTGCCAGCAGCTCGACAGGGGTGGTCGAGCAGTACTTC
TRBJ1-2 14 TRBV6-2/TRBV6-3 NA TRBD1 CASSSRGPNYGYTF TGTGCCAGCAGTTCCAGGGGGCCTAACTATGGCTACACCTTC
TRBJ1-1 14 TRBV4-1 few NA CASSQDQWAGEAFF TGCGCCAGCAGCCAAGACCAGTGGGCAGGAGAAGCTTTCTTT
TRBJ1-2 16 TRBV27 NA NA CASSNYAPQGVYGYTF TGTGCCAGCAGTAATTACGCCCCACAGGGAGTGTATGGCTACACCTTC
TRBJ2-3 16 TRBV11-1 once NA CASSLPAAPSTDTQYF TGTGCCAGCAGCTTACCAGCGGCCCCTAGCACAGATACGCAGTATTTT
TRBJ2-3 14 TRBV20-1 NA NA CSATKTASTDTQYF TGCAGTGCTACTAAGACAGCTAGCACAGATACGCAGTATTTT
TRBJ2-1 12 TRBV6-2/TRBV6-3 NA NA CASSYLRGQQFF TGTGCCAGCAGTTACCTGCGGGGCCAGCAGTTCTTC
TRBJ2-5 16 TRBV6-1 few TRBD1 CASSEEETGLLKTQYF TGTGCCAGCAGTGAAGAGGAGACAGGGCTGTTAAAGACCCAGTACTTC
TRBJ2-7 16 TRBV5-4 NA NA CASSSHADGSADEQYF TGTGCCAGCAGCTCCCATGCCGACGGGTCCGCGGACGAGCAGTACTTC
TRBJ2-1 18 TRBV9 NA TRBD2 CASSVAALAGGQYNEQFF TGTGCCAGCAGCGTTGCTGCACTAGCGGGAGGACAATACAATGAGCAGTTCTTC
TRBJ2-6 14 TRBV2 NA NA CASSRSRGANVLTF TGTGCCAGCTCGAGGTCTAGGGGGGCCAACGTCCTGACTTTC
TRBJ2-1 14 TRBV7-6 NA TRBD2 CASSLAREESGQFF TGTGCCAGCAGCTTGGCGCGGGAGGAGTCCGGGCAGTTCTTC
TRBJ1-1 15 TRBV4-1 few TRBD1 CASSPVTGWDTEAFF TGCGCCAGCAGCCCAGTGACAGGGTGGGACACTGAAGCTTTCTTT
TRBJ2-5 19 TRBV2 NA TRBD2 CASSESPTGLAGGQETQYF TGTGCCAGCAGTGAATCACCAACAGGACTAGCGGGGGGTCAAGAGACCCAGTACTTC
TRBJ2-7 11 TRBV20-1 NA NA CSARSKYEQYF TGCAGTGCTAGATCGAAATACGAGCAGTACTTC
TRBJ2-1 14 TRBV28 few TRBD2 CASSASGGANEQFF TGTGCCAGCAGTGCTAGCGGGGGGGCTAATGAGCAGTTCTTC
TRBJ1-1 15 TRBV7-7 NA TRBD1 CASRPTGRGNTEAFF TGTGCCAGCAGACCGACAGGGAGGGGGAACACTGAAGCTTTCTTT
TRBJ1-6 14 TRBV28 few TRBD1 CASRKDRGYSPLHF TGTGCCAGCAGAAAGGACAGGGGTTATTCACCCCTCCACTTT
TRBJ1-1 14 TRBV20-1 NA NA CSALPQRGFAEAFF TGCAGTGCTCTGCCCCAACGCGGATTCGCTGAAGCTTTCTTT
TRBJ1-1 17 TRBV7-4 NA TRBD1 CASRPTGTGDLNTEAFF TGTGCCAGCAGACCAACCGGGACAGGAGACCTTAACACTGAAGCTTTCTTT